Shown below are 22 T cell receptor beta chains from a single sample sequenced in a study of blood T cells in healthy people across ages. Through a sample-barcoded 5' primer and a J-beta primer mix, a second PCR was run for roughly 7 to 12 cycles. One entry per CDR3 protein, called by TCRdb with MiXCR from the 5' RACE reads. The table has more than 500,000 distinct CDR3 sequences, approximately 27% seen once. The sample comprised blood. The origin of the receptors is a woman in her sixties or seventies in good health.

This clonotype has only a few counts. The chain joins TRBV6-6 to TRBJ2-5; the D gene is possibly TRBD2 (6 bases). The V gene lost 7 bases and the J gene lost 3 bases, with 15 bases spanning the gap. The CDR3 loop spans 14 amino acids. Germline CDR1 MNHNY, CDR2 SVGAGI (reference sequence). The CDR3 DNA sequence: TGTGCCAGCATTCCCCCAGGAGGGGAAGAGACCCAGTACTTC. This codes for CASIPPGGEETQYF.

This clonotype was observed once. The genes are TRBV25-1 and TRBJ2-7, with TRBD1 matching 7 bases. The germline gives CDR1 MGHDK, CDR2 SYGVNS. This CDR3 region has 17 residues. V was clipped by 1 base and J by 0 bases; unmatched bases: 9. DNA of the CDR3: TGTGCCAGCAGTGAATCCCTTAGACAGGGACCCTCCTACGAGCAGTACTTC. It codes for CASSESLRQGPSYEQYF.

The table lists this clonotype with a few counts. The V and J genes are TRBV6-2 or TRBV6-3 and TRBJ2-1; no firm D call. Trimming stripped 6 bases from V and 1 base from J, with 19 bases between. This CDR3 is 17 amino acids long. Per the germline V gene, CDR1 is MNHEY and CDR2 is SVGEGT. The CDR3 bases are TGTGCCAGCAGCCAACGCGACCGACCGACTTCCTACAATGAGCAGTTCTTC. Amino acid sequence: CASSQRDRPTSYNEQFF.

This chain links TRBV10-1 with TRBJ2-7, with 10 bases lining up with TRBD2. The assigned J gene may be wrong: the sequence end matches TRBJ2-5 better. Germline-derived CDR1 and CDR2 are WNHNN and SYGVQD (reference sequence). The CDR3 covers 14 residues. The CDR3 region has the DNA TGCGCCAGCTCAAGGACTAGCGGTTGGGAGACCCAGTACTTC. It yields the protein CASSRTSGWETQYF.

This clonotype occurred once. The gene calls are TRBV3-1 and TRBJ1-1; D not resolved. The V end lost 5 bases, the J end lost 2 bases, and 12 bases lay between the germline ends. The CDR3 runs to 14 residues. The germline gives CDR1 LGHDT, CDR2 YNNKEL (reference sequence). CDR3 in amino acids: CASSDARINTEAFF. CDR3 nucleotides: TGTGCCAGCAGCGATGCACGGATAAACACTGAAGCTTTCTTT.

The V call is TRBV7-9, the J call TRBJ2-7, with 8 positions matching TRBD2. Per the germline V gene, CDR1 is SEHNR and CDR2 is FQNEAQ (reference sequence). Germline trimming cut 4 bases from V and 5 bases from J; bases unmatched to any gene: 10. The CDR3 extends over 15 amino acids. The chain's CDR3 is CASSSNGRALDEQYF. DNA of the CDR3: TGTGCCAGCAGCTCCAACGGGAGGGCCCTGGACGAGCAGTACTTC.

This clonotype has more than one count but fewer than ten. The chain has TRBV5-1 and TRBJ2-3; D is possibly TRBD1 (5 bases). CDR1 and CDR2 (germline): SGHRS, YFSETQ. Trimming shortened V by 6 bases and J by 5 bases, and 13 bases separated the two germline ends. The CDR3 length is 13 residues. The chain's CDR3 is CASKDGAGDTQYF. The CDR3 coding sequence is TGCGCCAGCAAGGATGGGGCCGGAGATACGCAGTATTTT.

This rearrangement joins TRBV5-1 to TRBJ2-1; TRBD2 agrees at 10 bases. Germline V gives CDR1 SGHRS, CDR2 YFSETQ. V gave up 0 bases and J gave up 3 bases; unmatched junction bases: 3. The CDR3 has 16 residues. The CDR3 nucleotides are TGCGCCAGCAGCTTGGTGGCTAGCGGGGGCTACAATGAGCAGTTCTTC. This translates into CASSLVASGGYNEQFF.

This clonotype appeared many times. V and J are TRBV5-1 and TRBJ2-5; D gene uncertain. The germline V and J ends were trimmed by 4 bases and 1 base, with 11 bases remaining between them. Germline V lookup: CDR1 SGHRS, CDR2 YFSETQ. The CDR3 sequence is 14 residues long. DNA for the CDR3: TGCGCCAGCAGCCCTGGATCAAGCCAAGAGACCCAGTACTTC. Protein sequence: CASSPGSSQETQYF.

The chain joins TRBV6-2 or TRBV6-3 to TRBJ1-5; D is undetermined. V lost 2 bases and J 2 bases, leaving 13 bases between the germline ends. The CDR3 sequence is 16 residues long. Germline V gene data show CDR1 as MNHEY and CDR2 as SVGEGT. The DNA for the CDR3 is TGTGCCAGCAGTTACCACTTCGGGAGGCGCAATCAGCCCCAGCATTTT. Encoded protein: CASSYHFGRRNQPQHF.

This clonotype was recorded a few times. V is TRBV7-2 and J is TRBJ2-2; 8 nucleotides match TRBD2. This CDR3 has 15 amino acids. Per germline, CDR1 SGHTA and CDR2 FQGNSA. V trimming: 1 base; J trimming: 3 bases; junction bases outside the gene matches: 1. The CDR3: CASSLVGGDTGELFF. The CDR3 nucleotides read TGTGCCAGCAGCTTAGTCGGGGGGGACACCGGGGAGCTGTTTTTT. Based on the CDR3 plus reference TRBV7-2 and TRBJ2-2, the full variable domain is GAGVSQSPSNKVTEKGKDVELRCDPISGHTALYWYRQSLGQGLEFLIYFQGNSAPDKSGLPSDRFSAERTGGSVSTLTIQRTQQEDSAVYLCASSLVGGDTGELFFGEGSRLTVL.

The V call is TRBV20-1, the J call TRBJ2-3; 10 positions match TRBD2. V lost 3 bases, J lost 3 bases, and 15 bases stayed unmatched. This CDR3 is built from 18 residues. Germline-derived CDR1 and CDR2 are DFQATT and SNEGSKA (reference sequence). CDR3 sequence reads: CSASGQGGSGGITDTQYF. CDR3 bases: TGCAGTGCTAGTGGCCAGGGCGGTAGCGGGGGGATTACAGATACGCAGTATTTT.

The chain uses TRBV5-1 and TRBJ1-6; a possible D gene is TRBD1 (6 bases). V gave up 4 bases and J gave up 4 bases, with 15 bases separating them. The V gene's germline CDR1 is SGHRS and CDR2 YFSETQ. There are 16 residues in the CDR3. Here the CDR3 reads CASSLHQGRYNSPLHF. CDR3 nucleotides: TGCGCCAGCAGCCTCCATCAGGGGCGTTATAATTCACCCCTCCACTTT.

This clonotype was counted a few times. Here the CDR3 DNA reads TGTGCCAGCAGCGAGACAGGGGGCCGACCTAATTCACCCCTCCACTTT. As protein: CASSETGGRPNSPLHF. The chain is built from TRBV7-2 and TRBJ1-6; 10 bases fit TRBD1. The CDR3 runs to 16 residues. Germline V gene lookup returns CDR1 SGHTA and CDR2 FQGNSA. The V and J ends lost 5 bases and 6 bases, in that order; junction bases with no gene match: 7.

This chain links TRBV5-4 with TRBJ2-5; 9 bases are shared with TRBD1. The J call may be in error: the DNA end matches TRBJ2-1 better. Germline CDR1 is SGHNT and CDR2 is YYREEE (reference sequence). The CDR3 is 16 residues long. CDR3 sequence (DNA): TGTGCCAGCAGCTCCCGGACAGGGGCAGGTTGGAATGAGCAGTTCTTC. This codes for CASSSRTGAGWNEQFF.

The chain combines TRBV5-1 with TRBJ1-1; maybe TRBD1 (5 bases). The ends were cut back, 6 bases at V and 6 bases at J, with 18 bases in the middle. The length of the CDR3 is 14 residues. CDR1 and CDR2 from the germline V gene are SGHRS and YFSETQ. CDR3 nucleotide sequence: TGCGCCAGCACGGGGATGGGGCAGGGTGCTGAAGCTTTCTTT. Encoded protein: CASTGMGQGAEAFF. The variable domain in full, completed from reference TRBV5-1 and TRBJ1-1, reads KAGVTQTPRYLIKTRGQQVTLSCSPISGHRSVSWYQQTPGQGLQFLFEYFSETQRNKGNFPGRFSGRQFSNSRSEMNVSTLELGDSALYLCASTGMGQGAEAFFGQGTRLTVV.

This sequence joins TRBV12-3 or TRBV12-4 and TRBJ1-4; D is possibly TRBD1 (6 bases). The CDR3 has 15 amino acids. V lost 8 bases and J 3 bases, leaving 16 bases between the germline ends. As DNA, the CDR3 is TGTGCCAGCGTCCTGGGGGGGGCTGCTAATGAAAAACTGTTTTTT. It translates to CASVLGGAANEKLFF.

V gene TRBV24-1 combines with J gene TRBJ1-2; unclear D gene. This CDR3 comprises 11 residues. Germline V gene data show CDR1 as KGHDR and CDR2 as SFDVKD. Trimming shortened V by 2 bases and J by 7 bases, and 4 bases separated the two germline ends. The chain's CDR3 is CATSDWSGYTF. The CDR3 region has the DNA TGTGCCACCAGTGATTGGAGTGGCTACACCTTC.

The chain links TRBV6-5 to TRBJ1-3; possibly TRBD1 for D (6 bases). The CDR3 contains 14 residues. The V and J ends lost 8 bases and 0 bases respectively, with 11 bases between them. Per germline, CDR1 MNHEY and CDR2 SVGAGI. The CDR3 here is CASADRSSGNTIYF. CDR3 coding DNA: TGTGCCAGCGCAGACAGGAGCTCTGGAAACACCATATATTTT.

V is TRBV29-1 and J is TRBJ1-6; 7 positions match TRBD1. Germline CDR1 SQVTM, CDR2 ANQGSEA. V lost 5 bases and J lost 7; bases outside the gene matches: 5. This CDR3 is built from 13 residues. The CDR3 bases are TGCAGCGTTAAGGGGGCAGCCAATTCACCCCTCCACTTT. The encoded protein is CSVKGAANSPLHF.

This chain uses TRBV27 with TRBJ2-2; TRBD1 agrees at 11 bases. CDR1 and CDR2 from the germline V gene are MNHEY and SMNVEV (reference sequence). The CDR3 contains 16 residues. V shed 6 bases, J shed 5 bases, and the junction held 8 bases outside the gene matches. The DNA of the CDR3 is TGTGCCAGCAGCAGAACCGGGACAGGGGGAACCGGGGAGCTGTTTTTT. Amino acids: CASSRTGTGGTGELFF.

This clonotype was counted a few times. CDR3 sequence: CASSLGQLNGYTF. CDR3 coding DNA: TGTGCCAGCAGCTTAGGACAGCTAAATGGCTACACCTTC. V and J are TRBV7-2 and TRBJ1-2; D perhaps matches TRBD1 (5 bases). The length of the CDR3 is 13 residues. V was clipped by 1 base and J by 6 bases, with 9 bases between them. Germline V lookup: CDR1 SGHTA, CDR2 FQGNSA. Complete variable domain (other parts from reference TRBV7-2 and TRBJ1-2): GAGVSQSPSNKVTEKGKDVELRCDPISGHTALYWYRQSLGQGLEFLIYFQGNSAPDKSGLPSDRFSAERTGGSVSTLTIQRTQQEDSAVYLCASSLGQLNGYTFGSGTRLTVV.